A selection of T cell receptor beta chains follows, all from one sample in a study of control samples from healthy donors and cancer patients. The protocol was immunoSEQ multiplex PCR, while the TCRdb copy is restricted to in-frame clones and leaves out a portion. Of approximately 120,000 clones listed, approximately 90% are singletons. The sequenced material came from blood. The receptors come from a human donor in good health. The donor label of this sample is uncertain. Each CDR3 is given with its conserved first and last residue. Each record gives: J gene, V gene, CDR3 protein.

TRBJ1-2	TRBV6-6	CASSRTGWGHYGYTF
TRBJ2-3	TRBV2	CASSTRDTQYF
TRBJ1-3	TRBV10-3	CAISGGAGNTIYF
TRBJ2-3	TRBV27	CASSLYGGVSTDTQYF
TRBJ2-2	TRBV28	CASSSAGTGEAGELFF
TRBJ2-3	TRBV11-2	CASSPTYSTDTQYF
TRBJ2-5	TRBV4-2	CASSQEARGPETQYF
TRBJ2-2	TRBV5-5	CASSFWGEVGELFF
TRBJ1-5	TRBV2	CATRGDIYSNQPQHF
TRBJ2-1	TRBV19	CASSNGDAALGYNEQFF
TRBJ2-7	TRBV9	CASSVAGGSSYEQYF
TRBJ2-3	TRBV20-1	CSASRDRTSLAQYF
TRBJ1-6	TRBV4-1	CASSQLAEGFTPLHF
TRBJ2-1	TRBV5-4	CASSLAGGLEASEQFF
TRBJ1-3	TRBV5-1	CASSEGQGASGNTIYF
TRBJ1-5	TRBV30	CAWSFGTNQPQHF
TRBJ1-5	TRBV2	CASSGRGGLQPQHF
TRBJ2-1	TRBV11-3	CASSLHSMGNEQFF
TRBJ1-2	TRBV4-1	CASSQDNGAFSGYTF
TRBJ1-1	TRBV15	CATSREKGQNTEAFF
TRBJ1-3	TRBV28	CASSLQGSGNTIYF
TRBJ2-4	TRBV7-2	CASSLAAGAGAKNIQYF
TRBJ2-5	TRBV5-5	CASSSANSGVQETQYF
TRBJ2-3	TRBV7-2	CASSLVSGGPGERATQYF
TRBJ1-3	TRBV4-1	CASSQEEVRSGNTIYF
TRBJ2-2	TRBV30	CAWSVTGTGGGELFF
TRBJ1-5	TRBV19	CASSIAGTSNQPQHF
TRBJ1-1	TRBV30	CAWSADKNTEAFF
TRBJ2-5	TRBV6-5	CASTPTGGTQYF
TRBJ1-6	TRBV7-9	CASSFQGTTQSYNSPLHF
TRBJ2-7	TRBV7-8	CASSSGGPLSYEQYF
TRBJ1-6	TRBV11-3	CASSLSPWIDSPLHF
TRBJ2-2	TRBV4-3	CASSQDNPGRGFGELFF
TRBJ1-1	TRBV30	CAWKDETRHRAEAFF
TRBJ1-5	TRBV27	CASRLNSNQPQHF
TRBJ1-5	TRBV18	CASSPGAGQPQHF
TRBJ2-1	TRBV10-1	CASSEFRGDEQFF
TRBJ2-3	TRBV5-1	CASSLGWGGDTQYF
TRBJ1-3	TRBV24-1	CATSDGLSGNTIYF
TRBJ2-1	TRBV11-3	CASSLGTTTHNEQFF
TRBJ2-1	TRBV3-1/TRBV3-2	CASSHAGTDEQFF
TRBJ1-2	TRBV5-6	CASSPPGTGSYGYTF
TRBJ1-1	TRBV13	CASRLRGANTEAFF
TRBJ1-1	TRBV2	CASRGEGLLPTEAFF
TRBJ1-1	TRBV19	CASGDRRNTEAFF
TRBJ2-1	TRBV4-3	CASSQDSSLTSGYYNEQFF
TRBJ1-6	TRBV5-8	CASSFQGTYNSPLHF
TRBJ1-2	TRBV9	CASSGRRTGTYYTF
TRBJ2-1	TRBV10-3	CATLGGPDEQFF
TRBJ2-7	TRBV18	CASQQEGAYEQYF
TRBJ2-1	TRBV7-2	CASSPQGGGDSIYNEQFF
TRBJ1-1	TRBV6-5	CASRDRVRNTEAFF
TRBJ2-7	TRBV30	CAWSQTLGEQYF
TRBJ1-3	TRBV19	CASSPGGHTIYF
TRBJ2-5	TRBV5-1	CASSLGGQQETQYF